Listed below are T cell receptor beta chains from one sample, sequenced in a study of OX40 agonist ivuxolimab in advanced cancers. Generated by immunoSEQ multiplex PCR, the TCRdb table keeps only in-frame clones and is missing some. The table lists roughly 59,000 clones, about four fifths of them singletons. The sample here was CD4+ or CD8+ T cells sorted from blood, taken in a trial of the OX40 agonist ivuxolimab. The receptor source for this set is an adult with an advanced solid tumor such as melanoma, head and neck, liver or kidney cancer. The CDR3 runs from the conserved cysteine through the conserved F or W. A D gene is named only where the DNA matches it firmly.

>TRBJ2-3|TRBV5-6|.
CASSLLRHTQYF
>TRBJ2-3|TRBV30|TRBD2
CAWMAVERGEEDTQYF
>TRBJ1-1|TRBV7-8|.
CASSPNLGVRTEAFF
>TRBJ1-1|TRBV30|.
CAWSATGWGLMAFF
>TRBJ2-3|TRBV30|.
CAWSVLGGAGDTQYF
>TRBJ2-7|TRBV7-3|.
CASSLGRENEQYF
>TRBJ2-7|TRBV18|.
CASSPEAGASYEQYF
>TRBJ1-1|TRBV11-2|TRBD1
CASSLEGQTLNTEAFF
>TRBJ2-7|TRBV5-6|.
CASSDPGTVIVDF
>TRBJ1-3|TRBV6-5|TRBD1
CASSRGDTIYF
>TRBJ1-2|TRBV18|.
CASSPPGGLNYGYTF
>TRBJ2-2|TRBV9|.
CASSVEVGNTGELFF
>TRBJ1-2|TRBV19|.
CASSIADLGSYGYTF
>TRBJ2-5|TRBV7-2|.
CASSFGEGPQYF
>TRBJ1-1|TRBV5-4|.
CASSQNRATEAFF
>TRBJ1-1|TRBV2|.
CASTVDRGAAEAFF
>TRBJ2-5|TRBV29-1|.
CSVEGPNQETQYF
>TRBJ2-1|TRBV11-3|.
CASSLIGINEQFF
>TRBJ2-1|TRBV30|.
CAWSVRGLYNEQFF
>TRBJ2-3|TRBV4-2|TRBD2
CASSQDVTSGTDTQYF
>TRBJ2-5|TRBV10-3|TRBD2
CAISKAGGPEQETQYF
>TRBJ2-5|TRBV6-5|.
CATEGGQQETQYF
>TRBJ2-7|TRBV5-1|TRBD1
CASCLGTVRTEQYF
>TRBJ1-1|TRBV11-3|.
CASSGGINTEAFF
>TRBJ2-3|TRBV7-2|.
CASSLRVDTQYF
>TRBJ1-2|TRBV5-4|TRBD1
CASSLQGRDGYTF
>TRBJ2-7|TRBV7-2|TRBD1
CASSTDRAHEQYF
>TRBJ2-3|TRBV9|TRBD1
CASNRDRGADTQYF
>TRBJ1-2|TRBV30|TRBD1
CAWSQPGQGVRDYGYTF
>TRBJ1-5|TRBV21-1|.
CASSIGTDSNQPQHF
>TRBJ1-4|TRBV5-5|.
CASSYSTGPNEKLFF
>TRBJ2-3|TRBV7-2|TRBD2
CASSRDRSSGGDTQYF
>TRBJ2-5|TRBV5-1|.
CASSPTVHQETQYF
>TRBJ2-7|TRBV2|.
CASSDSQVGQYF
>TRBJ2-6|TRBV7-2|.
CASSSTRQASSGANVLTF
>TRBJ2-6|TRBV15|.
CATSRDRAGANVLTF
>TRBJ2-7|TRBV30|.
CAWRKPSFYEQYF
>TRBJ1-4|TRBV10-3|.
CATGQTNEKLFF
>TRBJ1-1|TRBV2|.
CASSRPTKVAEAFF
>TRBJ2-2|TRBV27|.
CASSLIPLKASNTGELFF
>TRBJ1-1|TRBV2|TRBD1
CASSEDRGKGTEAFF
>TRBJ2-4|TRBV5-4|TRBD1
CASSRTGAKNIQYF
>TRBJ2-7|TRBV7-8|.
CASSLRYEQYF
>TRBJ1-4|TRBV12-5|.
CASGSAGTLGEKLFF
>TRBJ1-2|TRBV10-3|TRBD1
CAISEGQGNYGYTF
>TRBJ1-2|TRBV4-3|.
CASSQENSANYGYTF